Presented here are 15 T cell receptor beta chains from one specimen sequenced in a study of T cells in Graves' hyperthyroidism and ophthalmopathy. Amplification of TCR beta CDR3 regions was performed using RNA transcripts as template. A first-round RT-PCR of the TCR CDR3 used the HTBI primer set. Each CDR3 protein is one row after TCRdb ran MiXCR on the multiplex PCR reads. The data contain about 400,000 distinct CDR3 sequences, more than 20% of them singletons. The specimen sequenced was blood. The receptors stem from a man aged 50 to 59 with Graves' hyperthyroidism.

This clonotype showed up many times. This chain links TRBV12-3 or TRBV12-4 with TRBJ1-1; no definite D call. V was clipped by 5 bases and J by 8 bases, with 15 bases between them. The CDR3 consists of 13 residues. CDR3 coding DNA: TGTGCCAGCAGTCTCCGGGCCCCCGCCGAAGCTTTCTTT. Translated: CASSLRAPAEAFF.

This clonotype was found many times. The chain carries TRBV6-1 and TRBJ2-7; tentatively, D is TRBD2 (5 bases). The germline CDR1 and CDR2 sequences are MNHNS and SASEGT. Trimming removed 6 bases at V and 1 base at J, with 19 bases between. This CDR3 is built from 16 residues. The DNA for the CDR3 is TGTGCCAGCAGGCCTCCTCCTACAGCGGCTTCCTACGAGCAGTACTTC. As protein: CASRPPPTAASYEQYF.

This clonotype was counted a few times. The J gene is TRBJ2-1, the V gene TRBV7-3, with D possibly TRBD1 on 6 matching bases. V gave up 0 bases and J gave up 7 bases, with 13 bases separating them. This CDR3 has 15 amino acids. Per germline, CDR1 SGHTA and CDR2 FQGTGA. The CDR3 DNA reads TGTGCCAGCAGCTTAACCGGGGCAGGGGATAATGAGCAGTTCTTC. Protein sequence: CASSLTGAGDNEQFF.

This clonotype was found many times. The chain employs TRBV2 and TRBJ2-3; no clear D. Trimming cost V 1 base and J 0 bases, with 14 bases left between them. The CDR3 contains 17 residues. CDR1 is SNHLY, CDR2 FYNNEI, per germline. The CDR3: CASSEDIAATSTDTQYF. The CDR3 nucleotides read TGTGCCAGCAGTGAAGATATTGCGGCTACTAGCACAGATACGCAGTATTTT.

This clonotype was observed at least ten times. V is TRBV7-9 and J is TRBJ2-7; TRBD2 matches 8 bases. The CDR3 spans 12 residues. Looked up from germline, CDR1 is SEHNR and CDR2 is FQNEAQ (reference sequence). V dropped 5 bases and J dropped 7; count of bases not matched to a gene: 4. The CDR3 loop reads CASSNSGGEQYF. CDR3 in DNA: TGTGCCAGCAGCAACTCGGGGGGGGAGCAGTACTTC. Variable domain in full (rest from reference TRBV7-9 and TRBJ2-7): DTGVSQNPRHKITKRGQNVTFRCDPISEHNRLYWYRQTLGQGPEFLTYFQNEAQLEKSRLLSDRFSAERPKGSFSTLEIQRTEQGDSAMYLCASSNSGGEQYFGPGTRLTVT.

The chain combines TRBV27 with TRBJ1-2; D might be TRBD1 (5 bases). Germline V gene sequence: CDR1 MNHEY, CDR2 SMNVEV (reference sequence). CDR3 length equals 13 residues. Trimming took off 4 bases at V and 8 bases at J, with 14 bases between the two ends. CDR3 region: CASSSGTRRGYTF. In nucleotides, the CDR3 is TGTGCCAGCAGTTCTGGGACGCGGAGGGGCTACACCTTC.

This clonotype turned up a few times. V and J are TRBV29-1 and TRBJ2-1; D remains ambiguous. Germline-derived CDR1 and CDR2 are SQVTM and ANQGSEA. Trimming shortened V by 5 bases and J by 5 bases, and 7 bases separated the two germline ends. CDR3 length: 11 residues. CDR3 nucleotides: TGCAGCGTTCGACCTAACAATGAGCAGTTCTTC. Its translation is CSVRPNNEQFF.

V is TRBV20-1 and J is TRBJ2-1, with TRBD2 identical over 14 bases. V lost 5 bases and J lost 10; bases outside the gene matches: 7. This CDR3 region has 14 residues. Germline loops: CDR1 DFQATT, CDR2 SNEGSKA (reference sequence). The CDR3 loop is CSAPPGLAGDEQFF. In nucleotides, the CDR3 is TGCAGTGCTCCCCCGGGACTAGCGGGAGACGAGCAGTTCTTC.

This clonotype occurred once. This rearrangement joins TRBV19 to TRBJ2-7; tentatively, D is TRBD2 (5 bases). The DNA end is a closer match to TRBJ2-1, so the J assignment may be wrong. The germline gives CDR1 LNHDA, CDR2 SQIVND (reference sequence). The CDR3 spans 15 residues. The CDR3 sequence is CASSMVAPYSYEQFF. As DNA, the CDR3 is TGTGCCAGTAGTATGGTAGCGCCTTACTCCTACGAGCAGTTCTTC.

The table lists this clonotype with many counts. CDR3 region: CAPGQGDHYEQYF. The CDR3 nucleotides read TGTGCCCCAGGGCAGGGAGACCACTACGAGCAGTACTTC. The rearrangement uses TRBV10-3 and TRBJ2-7, with D perhaps assigned TRBD1 or TRBD2 (5 bases each). This CDR3 spans 13 amino acids. The germline CDR1 and CDR2 sequences are ENHRY and SYGVKD. Trimming cost V 11 bases and J 3 bases, with 17 bases left between them.

The rearrangement uses TRBV11-2 and TRBJ2-3; TRBD2 agrees at 12 bases. With 4 bases clipped from V and 4 bases from J, the junction kept 6 bases outside the gene matches. Per the germline V gene, CDR1 is SGHAT and CDR2 is FQNNGV. This CDR3 has 16 residues. This CDR3 reads CASSSSSGRAADTQYF. In nucleotides, the CDR3 is TGTGCCAGCAGCTCCTCTAGCGGGAGGGCCGCAGATACGCAGTATTTT. The full variable domain, in which reference TRBV11-2 and TRBJ2-3 provide the parts outside the CDR3, is EAGVAQSPRYKIIEKRQSVAFWCNPISGHATLYWYQQILGQGPKLLIQFQNNGVVDDSQLPKDRFSAERLKGVDSTLKIQPAKLEDSAVYLCASSSSSGRAADTQYFGPGTRLTVL.

The chain uses TRBV6-1 and TRBJ2-1, with 11 bases that match TRBD2. The CDR3 is made up of 17 amino acids. The germline CDR1 and CDR2 sequences are MNHNS and SASEGT. Trimming at V came to 2 bases and at J to 10 bases, leaving 13 bases not matched to a gene. CDR3 residues: CASSETVAGGSLREQFF. CDR3 DNA: TGTGCCAGCAGTGAAACCGTAGCGGGAGGGTCTCTACGCGAGCAGTTCTTC.

The genes are TRBV3-1 and TRBJ2-2, with D maybe TRBD2 (5 bases). Trimming removed 9 bases at V and 7 bases at J, with 12 bases between. Germline CDR1 reads LGHDT; CDR2 reads YNNKEL (reference sequence). CDR3 length equals 12 residues. CDR3 in amino acids: CASSIAGGELFF. CDR3 nucleotides: TGTGCCAGTAGTATTGCGGGCGGGGAGCTGTTTTTT.

The gene calls are TRBV7-9 and TRBJ1-4; D is unclear. The germline V gene encodes CDR1 SEHNR and CDR2 FQNEAQ (reference sequence). Trimming removed 5 bases at V and 8 bases at J, with 9 bases between. The CDR3 totals 12 residues. The CDR3 region is CASSNQREKLFF. The DNA of the CDR3 is TGTGCCAGCAGCAACCAGAGGGAAAAACTGTTTTTT.

The count of this clonotype is one. The chain carries TRBV11-2 and TRBJ1-1; D perhaps matches TRBD1 (6 bases). Germline-derived CDR1 and CDR2 are SGHAT and FQNNGV. The CDR3 length is 17 residues. Trimming took off 2 bases at V and 3 bases at J, with 19 bases between the two ends. The CDR3 loop is CASSLKGGRGDYTEAFF. CDR3 coding DNA: TGTGCCAGCAGCTTAAAAGGTGGCAGGGGCGACTACACTGAAGCTTTCTTT.